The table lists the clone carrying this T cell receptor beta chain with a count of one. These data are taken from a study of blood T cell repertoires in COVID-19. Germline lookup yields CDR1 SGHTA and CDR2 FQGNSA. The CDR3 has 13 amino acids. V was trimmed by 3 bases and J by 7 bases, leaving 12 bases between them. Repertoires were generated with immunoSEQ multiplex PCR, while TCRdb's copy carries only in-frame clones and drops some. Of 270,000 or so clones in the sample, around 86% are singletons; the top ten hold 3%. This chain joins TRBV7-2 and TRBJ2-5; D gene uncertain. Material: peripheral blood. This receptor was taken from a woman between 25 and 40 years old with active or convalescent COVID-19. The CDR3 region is CASSFRPPGTQYF. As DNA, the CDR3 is TGTGCCAGCAGCTTCCGACCCCCGGGGACCCAGTACTTC.